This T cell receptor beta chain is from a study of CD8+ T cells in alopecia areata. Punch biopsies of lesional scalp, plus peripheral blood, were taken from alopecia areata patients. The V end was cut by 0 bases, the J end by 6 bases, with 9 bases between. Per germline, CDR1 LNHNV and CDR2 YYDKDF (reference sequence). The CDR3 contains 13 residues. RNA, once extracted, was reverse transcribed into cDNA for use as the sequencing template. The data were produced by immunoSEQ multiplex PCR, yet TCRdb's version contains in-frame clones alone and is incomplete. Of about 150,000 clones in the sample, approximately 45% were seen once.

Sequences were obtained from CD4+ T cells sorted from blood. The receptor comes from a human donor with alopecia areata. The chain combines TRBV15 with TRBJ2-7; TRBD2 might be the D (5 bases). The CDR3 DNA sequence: TGTGCCACCAGCAGAGACGCTAGCACCGAGCAGTACTTC. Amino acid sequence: CATSRDASTEQYF. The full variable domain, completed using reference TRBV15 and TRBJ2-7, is DAMVIQNPRYQVTQFGKPVTLSCSQTLNHNVMYWYQQKSSQAPKLLFHYYDKDFNNEADTPDNFQSRRPNTSFCFLDIRSPGLGDTAMYLCATSRDASTEQYFGPGTRLTVT.